These 14 T cell receptor beta chains came from one sample sequenced in a study of CD8+ T cells in alopecia areata listed by TCRdb under 2018. Receptor libraries were prepared by the immunoSEQ multiplex PCR assay. RNA was extracted from all samples and reverse transcribed into cDNA, which served as template for TCR sequencing. Sourced from immuneACCESS, this table was stored by TCRdb with only in-frame sequences that have V and J called. A share of the clones is absent; for the studies checked, an unresolved V gene accounts for under half, and the remainder has no known explanation. The sample comprises roughly 110,000 clones, and every one was counted more than once. The ten biggest clones cover 20% of the sample. The sequenced sample was lesional skin. These receptors originate from a C3H/HeJ mouse with alopecia areata. The mouse line in question has MHC haplotype H2-k.

A remark on this clone: At residue 13, the TCRdb protein departs from the DNA translation, so the protein shown here was derived from the DNA itself. The listed genes are named as in mouse. The read stops 3 residues short of the end of the CDR3; the missing end is completed from the germline J gene. This chain joins TRBV13-3 and TRBJ1-6, with D tentatively TRBD1 (5 bases). TRBJ1-6 is treated as an ORF (open reading frame) with a function not yet certain. V lost 2 bases to trimming and J lost 7 bases, with 16 bases between them. Germline CDR1 is NNHDY and CDR2 is SYVADS. The CDR3 has 16 amino acids. The sequenced CDR3 bases are TGTGCCAGCAGTGACGCACTATATAACAGGAATTCGCCC. This encodes CASSDALYNRNSP. The CDR3 in full is CASSDALYNRNSPLYF.

A few counts support this clone. The protein TCRdb lists differs from the translation of the DNA at residue 13; the protein given here is translated from the DNA itself. These gene names are mouse names. The read gets to within 3 residues of the CDR3 end, and the germline J gene fills in the rest. The genes are TRBV5 and TRBJ1-3; TRBD1 aligns across 9 bases. V shed 1 base, J shed 0 bases, and the junction held 1 base outside the gene matches. Germline V CDR1 and CDR2: LGHNA, YNLKQL (reference sequence). This CDR3 has 16 amino acids. This chain's CDR3 is CASSQGTGVSGNTLYF. The CDR3 DNA, read in part, is TGTGCCAGCAGCCAAGGGACAGGGGTTTCTGGAAATACG.

As to this clone: A read error may account for a junction end that differs from germline. Mouse names are used for the genes. The CDR3 end lies 4 residues beyond the end of the read and is filled in from the germline J gene. This rearrangement joins TRBV13-1 to TRBJ1-1; 8 bases fit TRBD1. The CDR3 covers 15 residues. Germline V gene data show CDR1 as NSHNY and CDR2 as SYGAGN. The sequenced CDR3 bases are TGTGCTAGCAGGGAAAAGACAGGGGCAAACACA. Translation gives CASREKTGANT. The whole CDR3 is CASREKTGANTEVFF.

This clone was counted between two and nine times. These gene names are mouse names. The read gets to within 4 residues of the CDR3 end, and the germline J gene fills in the rest. The J gene is TRBJ1-4, the V gene TRBV19, with 9 bases that match TRBD1. J gave up 3 bases and V 5 bases, and 2 bases lay outside the gene matches. This CDR3 is built from 14 residues. Germline-derived CDR1 and CDR2 are FNHDT and SITEND (reference sequence). The covered CDR3 bases are TGTGCCAGCAGCCGGACAGGGGCCAACGAA. Protein sequence: CASSRTGANE. The CDR3 in its entirety is CASSRTGANERLFF.

This clone was seen a few times. Germline and genes: mouse. The read finishes 4 residues shy of the CDR3 end, and the germline J gene is used to complete it. J is TRBJ2-1 and V is TRBV13-3, with 13 bases fitting TRBD2. This CDR3 contains 16 residues. Germline loops: CDR1 NNHDY, CDR2 SYVADS. The CDR3 bases that were read are TGTGCCAGCAGTGATCGGACTGGGGGGGCGGGGGCT. Its translation is CASSDRTGGAGA. The whole CDR3 reads CASSDRTGGAGAEQFF.

This clone was picked up many times. Germline and genes: mouse. From the germline J gene comes the end of the CDR3, since the read stops 4 residues before it. The rearrangement uses TRBV13-3 and TRBJ2-5, with TRBD1 matching 9 bases. With 1 base clipped from V and 3 bases from J, the junction kept 3 bases outside the gene matches. Germline CDR1 and CDR2: NNHDY and SYVADS. CDR3 length equals 15 residues. The CDR3 sequence: CASSDNRGRQDTQYF. The CDR3 DNA, read in part, is TGTGCCAGCAGTGATAACAGGGGGCGACAAGAC.

A note on this clone: Gene labels here are mouse ones. The read stops 4 residues short of the end of the CDR3; the missing end is completed from the germline J gene. The genes are TRBV13-3 and TRBJ2-5; 7 bases map to TRBD2. Germline trimming cut 1 base from V and 2 bases from J; bases unmatched to any gene: 10. The CDR3 consists of 17 residues. In germline, CDR1 is NNHDY, CDR2 SYVADS. The sequenced part of the CDR3 DNA is TGTGCCAGCAGTGATCTCCTTTTGCCTGGGGGCCAAGAC. Protein: CASSDLLLPGGQD. The full CDR3 reads CASSDLLLPGGQDTQYF.

A remark on this clone: Gene names and germline match the mouse. Read sequence stops 4 residues before the CDR3 end, and the germline J gene provides the missing end. The rearrangement uses TRBV1 and TRBJ2-7; TRBD1 matches 9 bases. The CDR3 contains 16 residues. The germline V gene has CDR1 NSQYPW and CDR2 LRSPGD (reference sequence). CDR3 in amino acids: CTCSAGPGQGGYEQYF. Partial CDR3 DNA: TGCACCTGCAGTGCAGGGCCGGGACAGGGTGGTTAT.

This clone was seen only a few times. At residue 11, the DNA translation does not agree with TCRdb's protein; the protein displayed here is the one encoded by the DNA. The gene names given are mouse names. The read falls 3 residues short of the CDR3 end, and the missing part is taken from the germline J gene. The chain combines TRBV1 with TRBJ1-3, with unresolved D. Germline loops: CDR1 NSQYPW, CDR2 LRSPGD (reference sequence). Deletions cut 1 base from V and 2 bases from J, with 6 bases between. This CDR3 has 14 amino acids. The sequenced CDR3 bases are TGCACCTGCAGTGCAGCGACTCCTGGAAATACG. As protein: CTCSAATPGNT. The entire CDR3 sequence reads CTCSAATPGNTLYF. Filled out from reference TRBV1 and TRBJ1-3, the complete variable domain reads VTLLEQNPRWRLVPRGQAVNLRCILKNSQYPWMSWYQQDLQKQLQWLFTLRSPGDKEVKSLPGADYLATRVTDTELRLQVANMSQGRTLYCTCSAATPGNTLYFGEGSRLIVV.

Points on this clone: Any gene name here is a mouse gene name. The read ends 4 residues early relative to the CDR3; the germline J gene fills the gap. The V gene is TRBV13-3, the J gene TRBJ2-7, with 12 bases identical to TRBD1. The V and J ends lost 0 bases and 2 bases, in that order; junction bases with no gene match: 3. The CDR3 sequence is 16 residues long. CDR1 is NNHDY, CDR2 SYVADS, per germline. The part of the CDR3 DNA that was read is TGTGCCAGCAGTGATGGGGACAGGGGGCAGACCTAT. It yields the protein CASSDGDRGQTY. The full CDR3 protein is CASSDGDRGQTYEQYF.

Remarks on this clone: These gene names are mouse names. The read comes to an end 4 residues before the CDR3 does, leaving the germline J gene to fill in the end. The genes are TRBV1 and TRBJ2-7; TRBD1 matches at 9 bases. The germline V gene has CDR1 NSQYPW and CDR2 LRSPGD (reference sequence). This CDR3 is built from 14 residues. This CDR3 reads CTCSAMGTGNEQYF. Partial CDR3 DNA: TGCACCTGCAGTGCAATGGGGACAGGGAAT.

As for this clone: The gene names here belong to mouse. The read comes to an end 4 residues before the CDR3 does, leaving the germline J gene to fill in the end. The chain is built from TRBV19 and TRBJ2-7; TRBD2 matches 8 bases. This CDR3 spans 13 amino acids. Per germline, CDR1 FNHDT and CDR2 SITEND (reference sequence). The ends lost 5 bases at V and 3 bases at J; junction bases unmatched: 4. CDR3 residues: CASSRLGIYEQYF. The covered CDR3 bases are TGTGCCAGCAGCAGACTGGGGATCTAT.

This clone was seen many times. Translating the DNA gives a protein that differs from the TCRdb entry at residue 11; the protein shown here is that DNA translation. Gene and germline names: mouse. The read stops 3 residues short of the end of the CDR3; the missing end is completed from the germline J gene. V gene TRBV13-3 combines with J gene TRBJ1-6, with 10 nucleotides matching TRBD1. TRBJ1-6 falls under the ORF class, with uncertain function. The CDR3 runs 14 residues. V was pared by 3 bases and J by 8 bases, with 2 bases of the junction left unmatched. The germline gives CDR1 NNHDY, CDR2 SYVADS. CDR3 region: CASSATGGDSPLYF. The DNA read from the CDR3 is TGTGCCAGCAGTGCGACAGGGGGCGATTCGCCC.

Details on this clone: TCRdb's protein does not match the DNA translation at residue 11; the protein provided is translated from the DNA. Each gene name is a mouse one. The read falls 3 residues short of the CDR3 end, and the missing part is taken from the germline J gene. The rearrangement links TRBV22 to TRBJ1-6; the D segment call TRBD1 is taken from the table without a DNA check. TRBV22 is labeled a pseudogene. TRBJ1-6 is assigned to the ORF class and has an uncertain function. This CDR3 is built from 14 residues. CDR3 loop: CASGDRGNNSPLYF. The part of the CDR3 DNA that was read is TGTGCCAGCGGGGACAGGGGAAATAATTCGCCC.